The 20 T cell receptor beta chains below come from one sample, sequenced in a study of blood T cell repertoires in COVID-19. Measured with immunoSEQ multiplex PCR; TCRdb has only the in-frame clones, and not every one. The table has approximately 97,000 clones, 88% seen once. The sample taken for sequencing was peripheral blood. These receptor sequences come from a man aged 45 to 65 with COVID-19, enrolled during active disease.

This clone was detected only a few times. The chain employs TRBV11-3 and TRBJ2-1; TRBD2 aligns across 8 bases. The CDR3 runs 13 residues. CDR1 is SGHNT, CDR2 YENEEA, per germline. Unmatched junction bases numbered 9, after V lost 4 bases and J lost 13 bases. The CDR3 DNA sequence: TGTGCCAGCAGCTCCCCGGGACTAGAGGTTCAGTTCTTC. It translates to CASSSPGLEVQFF. Full variable domain (outside the CDR3, taken from reference TRBV11-3 and TRBJ2-1): EAGVVQSPRYKIIEKKQPVAFWCNPISGHNTLYWYLQNLGQGPELLIRYENEEAVDDSQLPKDRFSAERLKGVDSTLKIQPAELGDSAVYLCASSSPGLEVQFFGPGTRLTVL.

V and J are TRBV30 and TRBJ1-2, with TRBD1 matching over 8 bases. V trimming: 3 bases; J trimming: 4 bases; junction bases outside the gene matches: 7. This CDR3 is built from 14 residues. Germline lookup yields CDR1 GTSNPN and CDR2 SVGIG (reference sequence). The CDR3 is CAWRGIGQGYGYTF. CDR3 DNA sequence: TGTGCCTGGAGGGGAATTGGACAGGGCTATGGCTACACCTTC.

V is TRBV2 and J is TRBJ1-2, with D hard to call. Trimming removed 6 bases at V and 8 bases at J, with 10 bases between. CDR1 SNHLY and CDR2 FYNNEI come from the germline V gene. CDR3 size: 11 residues. CDR3 nucleotide sequence: TGTGCCAGCAGGCGGGTGGAAGGCTACACCTTC. This sequence encodes CASRRVEGYTF.

The chain recombines TRBV5-1 with TRBJ2-5, with 8 nucleotides matching TRBD1. V gave up 3 bases and J gave up 7 bases; unmatched junction bases: 5. Germline assignment: CDR1 SGHRS and CDR2 YFSETQ. The length of the CDR3 is 13 residues. The CDR3 is CASSSEGTGTQYF. As DNA, the CDR3 is TGCGCCAGCAGCTCGGAAGGGACAGGGACCCAGTACTTC.

The chain combines TRBV6-4 with TRBJ1-2, with D unclear. V lost 6 bases and J 4 bases, leaving 21 bases between the germline ends. Germline V gene lookup returns CDR1 MRHNA and CDR2 SNTAGT. The CDR3 is made up of 16 amino acids. The CDR3: CASRRAAAEGIYGYTF. Written as DNA, the CDR3 is TGTGCCAGCAGAAGGGCGGCAGCCGAGGGTATCTATGGCTACACCTTC.

The J gene is TRBJ2-1, the V gene TRBV11-2; 9 bases line up with TRBD1. Germline V gives CDR1 SGHAT, CDR2 FQNNGV. With V trimmed by 7 bases and J by 6 bases, 10 bases remained unmatched. The CDR3 is 15 amino acids. The DNA for the CDR3 is TGTGCCAGCAACGACCGGGACAGGGTTTCCAATGAGCAGTTCTTC. This sequence encodes CASNDRDRVSNEQFF.

This chain uses TRBV27 with TRBJ1-5; a possible D gene is TRBD1 (6 bases). Germline values: CDR1 MNHEY, CDR2 SMNVEV (reference sequence). This CDR3 has 15 residues. Trimming removed 6 bases at V and 7 bases at J, with 19 bases between. Written as DNA, the CDR3 is TGTGCCAGCAGCCCACTGGGGGGGGCTAAGCAGCCCCAGCATTTT. Its protein product is CASSPLGGAKQPQHF.

The chain links TRBV28 to TRBJ2-7, with 7 bases aligning to TRBD1. CDR1 MDHEN and CDR2 SYDVKM come from the germline V gene. J was trimmed by 1 base and V by 5 bases; bases with no gene match: 5. The length of the CDR3 is 14 residues. CDR3 coding DNA: TGTGCCAGCAGTACATACAGGGGATCCTACGAGCAGTACTTC. It specifies CASSTYRGSYEQYF.

V is TRBV7-3 and J is TRBJ2-2, with 7 positions matching TRBD2. The CDR3 is 16 amino acids. Trimming cost V 5 bases and J 6 bases; bases outside gene matches: 12. Germline-derived CDR1 and CDR2 are SGHTA and FQGTGA. The CDR3 nucleotides read TGTGCCAGCAGCCCGGGGCCCGGGACTACTCCCGGGGAGCTGTTTTTT. Translation gives CASSPGPGTTPGELFF.

This chain links TRBV15 with TRBJ1-4; 7 nucleotides line up with TRBD1. The trim removed 3 bases at V and 8 bases at J, leaving 12 bases unmatched. The CDR3 consists of 16 residues. Germline values: CDR1 LNHNV, CDR2 YYDKDF (reference sequence). The CDR3, as DNA: TGTGCCACCAGCAGTAGGCTGGAACAGGGGTGGGAAAAACTGTTTTTT. This translates into CATSSRLEQGWEKLFF. Using reference TRBV15 and TRBJ1-4 for the parts outside the CDR3, the full variable domain is DAMVIQNPRYQVTQFGKPVTLSCSQTLNHNVMYWYQQKSSQAPKLLFHYYDKDFNNEADTPDNFQSRRPNTSFCFLDIRSPGLGDTAMYLCATSSRLEQGWEKLFFGSGTQLSVL.

The CDR3 loop is CASSLVGLPQHF. CDR3 DNA sequence: TGTGCCAGCAGCTTAGTGGGGCTGCCCCAGCATTTT. V and J are TRBV7-6 and TRBJ1-5; possibly TRBD1 for D (5 bases). V was clipped by 1 base and J by 9 bases, with 7 bases between them. The CDR3 totals 12 residues. Germline values: CDR1 SGHVS, CDR2 FNYEAQ.

The rearrangement uses TRBV27 and TRBJ2-3, with D perhaps TRBD2 (6 bases). The CDR3 extends over 13 amino acids. Germline V gene lookup returns CDR1 MNHEY and CDR2 SMNVEV (reference sequence). Trimming shortened V by 0 bases and J by 8 bases, and 9 bases separated the two germline ends. The CDR3 DNA reads as TGTGCCAGCAGTTTATCCCAGGGACTTACGCAGTATTTT. Its translation is CASSLSQGLTQYF.

The chain combines TRBV5-1 with TRBJ2-7; the D gene is possibly TRBD2 (7 bases). V dropped 4 bases and J dropped 5 bases, with 19 bases sitting between them. The CDR3 extends over 15 amino acids. Germline CDR1 and CDR2: SGHRS and YFSETQ. The DNA of the CDR3 is TGCGCCAGCAGCGATACAGGGAGGGCGGAGGACGAGCAGTACTTC. Translated: CASSDTGRAEDEQYF.

This chain uses TRBV6-6 with TRBJ1-4, with 8 bases fitting TRBD1. Trimming took 6 bases from V and 8 from J; bases not matched to a gene: 11. The CDR3 is 15 amino acids. Germline CDR1 reads MNHNY; CDR2 reads SVGAGI (reference sequence). Here the CDR3 reads CASRRGGDRREKLFF. CDR3 nucleotides: TGTGCCAGCAGACGTGGGGGGGACAGGCGGGAAAAACTGTTTTTT.

V is TRBV3-1 (or the pseudogene TRBV3-2) and J is TRBJ2-1; the match to TRBD2 covers 11 bases. The CDR3 loop spans 15 amino acids. V gave up 2 bases and J gave up 4 bases; unmatched junction bases: 1. From germline, CDR1 is LGHDT and CDR2 YNNKEL (reference sequence). This chain's CDR3 is CASSQLAGGYNEQFF. The CDR3, as DNA: TGTGCCAGCAGCCAACTAGCGGGGGGATACAATGAGCAGTTCTTC.

The chain is built from TRBV15 and TRBJ2-7; D perhaps matches TRBD2 (6 bases). The V and J ends lost 3 bases and 0 bases respectively, with 15 bases between them. The germline gives CDR1 LNHNV, CDR2 YYDKDF (reference sequence). The CDR3 length is 16 residues. CDR3 DNA sequence: TGTGCCACCAGCAGGGGTTGGGGGGTAGACTCCTACGAGCAGTACTTC. It encodes CATSRGWGVDSYEQYF.

The chain is built from TRBV25-1 and TRBJ1-5; no clear D gene. The CDR3 loop spans 15 amino acids. The V end was cut by 1 base, the J end by 1 base, with 8 bases between. CDR1 is MGHDK and CDR2 is SYGVNS in the germline V gene. CDR3 bases: TGTGCCAGCAGTGAATTTGGGGAGAGCAATCAGCCCCAGCATTTT. It specifies CASSEFGESNQPQHF.

This chain links TRBV4-3 with TRBJ1-2, with a possible D match to TRBD1 (6 bases). CDR1 and CDR2 (germline): LGHNA, YSLEER. Trimming pared 1 base from V and 6 bases from J, leaving 15 bases between. The CDR3 extends over 15 amino acids. The CDR3 DNA reads as TGCGCCAGCAGCCAAGTCGAGACAGGCATCCATGGCTACACCTTC. Its protein is CASSQVETGIHGYTF.

This chain uses TRBV4-1 with TRBJ2-1; 12 nucleotides line up with TRBD2. Germline-derived CDR1 and CDR2 are MGHRA and YSYEKL. With 5 bases clipped from V and 9 bases from J, the junction kept 8 bases outside the gene matches. This CDR3 contains 15 residues. CDR3 amino acids: CASSSPSGGAGEQFF. The DNA for the CDR3 is TGCGCCAGCAGCAGTCCTAGCGGGGGGGCCGGTGAGCAGTTCTTC.

This clone has only one observation. This CDR3 is CAWSGGGNQPQHF. The CDR3 nucleotides read TGTGCCTGGAGTGGTGGGGGGAATCAGCCCCAGCATTTT. The genes are TRBV30 and TRBJ1-5; D perhaps matches TRBD1 (5 bases). V was shortened by 1 base and J by 4 bases, with 8 bases between the two germline ends. The CDR3 runs 13 residues. Germline CDR1 and CDR2: GTSNPN and SVGIG (reference sequence).